The present T cell receptor (beta chain) was sequenced within a study of T cell responses to AZD1222 COVID-19 vaccine listed by TCRdb under 2021. About the study as a whole: Because spike-specific TCR depth and breadth did not differ between the two schedules, AZD1222 recipients who got a second dose at roughly 4 weeks were pooled with those who got a second dose at roughly 12 weeks. A total of 240 or so trial participants underwent TCR sequencing, of whom roughly 210 had received two doses of AZD1222 and about 25 had received two doses of the MenACWY control vaccine. Trial participants were enrolled by age into 18-55, 56-69 and 70-plus year subgroups, with roughly 160, 29 and 62 TCR-sequenced participants respectively.

The CDR3 regions of human TCRbeta chains were subjected to immunosequencing. The paper's data handling went like this. Repertoire TCRs were matched against a reference library of SARS-CoV-2-specific TCRs generated with the MIRA antigen-specificity platform. Breadth meant the fraction of unique TCRs that were SARS-CoV-2-associated, whereas depth meant the fraction of total T cells that were SARS-CoV-2-associated. Each spike-specific TCR was assigned to its reactive spike region and to a CD4 or CD8 class using the MIRA data. Log10-transformed breadth and depth values were compared by one-way ANOVA with Sidak's multiple comparisons tests. Entries here come from immuneACCESS through TCRdb and include only in-frame sequences with V and J called. Some clones fail to appear in such tables; in the studies checked, an unresolved V gene covers under half of the shortfall, and the cause of the remainder is unknown. D and trimming were read from the DNA, whereas the V and J calls and clone size are those reported in that table. The sample profile shows 88,000 or so clones; 89% of them were found once. Of the sample, roughly 2.5% falls within the top ten clones.

The CDR3 starts with the cysteine, ends with the phenylalanine, and has 14 residues. This entry keeps only the CDR3 DNA: 42 bases, framed from base 1. Between the V and J ends, shortened by 10 bases and 4 bases respectively, the junction contains 17 bases. From the germline V gene (reference sequence), CDR1 is SEHNR and CDR2 is FQNEAQ. Comment on this clone: There is no known antigen for this receptor. Per-nucleotide qualities are absent, and no much larger clonotype sits a single base away.

Overall study results and their limits: CD4 TCRs associated with the vaccine covered the entire spike protein, and the dominant responses were in regions 160-218 and 743-854. Spike-specific TCR breadth and depth rose significantly after two AZD1222 doses compared with day 0 and with MenACWY recipients. Participants were mostly white British, with more females than males. The authors suggested clonal diversity may have been underestimated. The 56-69-year group was small, and its depth increase did not reach significance, likely because of low power. Nearly half of unique spike-specific TCRs reportedly recognized epitopes outside regions mutated in the B.1.351 and B.1.1.7 variants. No day 14 peak-response samples were available, so repertoires were characterized only after the peak T cell response. Conclusions about previously exposed vaccinees are limited because only six or seven AZD1222 recipients were SARS-CoV-2 seropositive at baseline.

The time point label corresponds to: baseline before first vaccination. Vaccinee samples were obtained from the UK trials COV001 and COV002, which included a single-blind randomized controlled phase 2/3 trial of AZD1222 (ChAdOx1 nCoV-19) in healthy adults. For TCRbeta chain sequencing, PBMC samples were collected from trial participants at day 0 and at day 28 after the second dose. The sequence was collected from an adult in good health. Recombination linked TRBV7-9 to TRBJ2-1, with the D segment possibly TRBD1 or TRBD2, each aligning over 5 bases. Specimen: peripheral blood, collected on day 0 of AZD1222 vaccination. The CDR3 has the sequence CATQGEAVYNEQFF. The DNA sequence is as follows: TGTGCCACCCAAGGGGAAGCGGTATACAATGAGCAGTTCTTC.